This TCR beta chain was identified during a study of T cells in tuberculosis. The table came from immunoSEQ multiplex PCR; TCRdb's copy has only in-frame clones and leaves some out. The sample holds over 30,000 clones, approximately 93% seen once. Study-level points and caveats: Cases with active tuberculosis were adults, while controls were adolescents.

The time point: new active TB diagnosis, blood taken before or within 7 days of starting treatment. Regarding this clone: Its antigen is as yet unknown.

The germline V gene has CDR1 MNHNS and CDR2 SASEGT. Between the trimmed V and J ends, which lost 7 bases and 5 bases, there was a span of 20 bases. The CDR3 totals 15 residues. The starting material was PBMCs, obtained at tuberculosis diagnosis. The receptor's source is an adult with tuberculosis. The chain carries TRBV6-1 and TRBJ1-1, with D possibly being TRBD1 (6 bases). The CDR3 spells CASTQKVRGGTEAFF. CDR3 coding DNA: TGTGCCAGCACCCAAAAGGTCAGGGGAGGGACTGAAGCTTTCTTT.